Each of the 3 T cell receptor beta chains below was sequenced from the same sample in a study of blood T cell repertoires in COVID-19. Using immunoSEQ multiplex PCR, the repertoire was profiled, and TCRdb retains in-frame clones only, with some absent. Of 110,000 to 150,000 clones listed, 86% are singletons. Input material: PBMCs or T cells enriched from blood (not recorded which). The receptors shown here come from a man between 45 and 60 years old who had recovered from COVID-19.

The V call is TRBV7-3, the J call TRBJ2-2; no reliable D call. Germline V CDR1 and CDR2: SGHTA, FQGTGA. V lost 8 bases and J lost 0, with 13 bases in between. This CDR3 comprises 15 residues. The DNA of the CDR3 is TGTGCCAGCCGTATTTCCCACACGAACACCGGGGAGCTGTTTTTT. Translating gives CASRISHTNTGELFF.

The DNA for the CDR3 is TGTGCCAGCAGCTTCCAACTAGCGGGGAGAGATACGCAGTATTTT. Residues: CASSFQLAGRDTQYF. This sequence joins TRBV5-4 and TRBJ2-3; 10 bases line up with TRBD2. The length of the CDR3 is 15 residues. The germline gives CDR1 SGHNT, CDR2 YYREEE (reference sequence). With 2 bases clipped from V and 5 bases from J, the junction kept 5 bases outside the gene matches.

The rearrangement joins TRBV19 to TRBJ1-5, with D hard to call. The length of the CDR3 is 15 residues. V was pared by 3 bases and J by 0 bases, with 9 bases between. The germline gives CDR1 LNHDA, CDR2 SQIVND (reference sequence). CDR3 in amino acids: CASSMYKNSNQPQHF. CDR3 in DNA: TGTGCCAGTAGTATGTACAAAAATAGCAATCAGCCCCAGCATTTT.